The entry that follows covers one T cell receptor beta chain sequence. Its specificity is not known. Each sample's input was roughly 250 ng genomic DNA, some 34,000 genome equivalents. One tube held mixed TRB-A and TRB-B primer pools for touch-down PCR. TCRdb reprocessed the multiplex PCR reads, with one entry per CDR3 protein and no DNA. This sample's clone table lists more than 13,000 distinct CDR3 sequences. These data originate in a study of T cell clusters in autoimmune cytopenias. The CDR3 is made up of 15 amino acids. Germline assignment: CDR1 MNHNS and CDR2 SASEGT. Study results and limitations: Physiological T cell clusters of healthy donors were apparently absent in primary autoimmune cytopenia patients.

V gene TRBV6-1 combines with J gene TRBJ2-5; TCRdb selects TRBD2, and the lack of DNA leaves this call unchecked. The TCR was taken from a human donor with an autoimmune cytopenia or autoimmune hepatitis (not recorded which). The source material was peripheral blood. CDR3 region: CASSQLAGEQETQYF.